The 22 T cell receptor beta chains below come from one sample, sequenced in a study of human T cells and chemical hapten exposure. The time point here: patch test 1, 2 weeks after DPC sensitization. As for treatment: therapeutic diphenylcyclopropenone sensitization with weekly scalp DPC. TCRdb reprocessed the RACE reads via MiXCR and lists one record per CDR3 protein. This table has around 380,000 distinct CDR3 sequences, approximately 4.4% appearing once. The material was whole blood, obtained in connection with sensitization to the hapten diphenylcyclopropenone (DPC). Source of these receptors: a woman aged 45-65 years with alopecia areata. Some clones in this sample may be carry-over from other donors' samples.

Here the CDR3 reads CASSNRYNEQFF. The CDR3 DNA follows: TGTGCCAGCAGTAACAGGTACAATGAGCAGTTCTTC. The rearrangement joins TRBV6-5 to TRBJ2-1; tentative D call: TRBD1 (5 bases). CDR1 is MNHEY and CDR2 is SVGAGI in the germline V gene. This CDR3 is 12 amino acids long. The V end lost 5 bases, the J end lost 4 bases, and 6 bases lay between the germline ends.

In its sample, this clonotype was seen many times. The V and J genes are TRBV18 and TRBJ2-1, with TRBD2 matching 10 bases. Trimming took 3 bases from V and 4 from J; bases not matched to a gene: 15. Germline V gene sequence: CDR1 KGHSH, CDR2 LQKENI. This CDR3 comprises 19 residues. The CDR3 spells CASSPTWRLAGKPYNEQFF. The CDR3 bases are TGTGCCAGCTCACCCACCTGGCGACTAGCGGGCAAACCTTACAATGAGCAGTTCTTC.

In its sample, this clonotype was seen many times. In DNA form, the CDR3 reads TGTGCCAGCAGAGATGGAGGGGCCGGGGAGCTGTTTTTT. The encoded protein is CASRDGGAGELFF. The rearrangement uses TRBV2 and TRBJ2-2; the D gene is possibly TRBD2 (6 bases). CDR3 length equals 13 residues. V shed 6 bases and J shed 6 bases, with 11 bases lying between them. Germline V gives CDR1 SNHLY, CDR2 FYNNEI. Combining the CDR3 with reference TRBV2 and TRBJ2-2 gives the whole variable domain EPEVTQTPSHQVTQMGQEVILRCVPISNHLYFYWYRQILGQKVEFLVSFYNNEISEKSEIFDDQFSVERPDGSNFTLKIRSTKLEDSAMYFCASRDGGAGELFFGEGSRLTVL.

Many counts were recorded for this clonotype. The rearrangement links TRBV28 to TRBJ2-7, with a weak D call TRBD1 (6 bases). The germline gives CDR1 MDHEN, CDR2 SYDVKM. Trimming took off 3 bases at V and 0 bases at J, with 21 bases between the two ends. The CDR3 extends over 18 amino acids. The CDR3 bases are TGTGCCAGCAGTTTCTCTACTTTGGGGACATTGGGCTCCTACGAGCAGTACTTC. Translating gives CASSFSTLGTLGSYEQYF.

The chain has TRBV27 and TRBJ1-2, with 9 bases matching TRBD1. This CDR3 is 15 amino acids long. J was trimmed by 6 bases and V by 6 bases; bases with no gene match: 11. Germline values: CDR1 MNHEY, CDR2 SMNVEV (reference sequence). This chain's CDR3 is CASRTIRTGVNGYTF. The CDR3 bases are TGTGCCAGCAGGACGATAAGGACAGGGGTTAATGGCTACACCTTC.

The rearrangement links TRBV2 to TRBJ2-1; 11 bases match TRBD2. Germline assignment: CDR1 SNHLY and CDR2 FYNNEI. This CDR3 spans 16 amino acids. J lost 0 bases, V lost 6 bases, and 4 bases had no gene match. In DNA form, the CDR3 reads TGTGCCAGCAGACCTCTAGCGGGGGGCTCCTACAATGAGCAGTTCTTC. The encoded protein is CASRPLAGGSYNEQFF.

The chain carries TRBV7-2 and TRBJ2-3; 9 bases agree with TRBD1. Trimming at V came to 1 base and at J to 5 bases, leaving 13 bases not matched to a gene. The CDR3 consists of 18 residues. Germline CDR1 SGHTA, CDR2 FQGNSA. The CDR3 sequence: CASSLGHPGQGSKDTQYF. In nucleotides, the CDR3 is TGTGCCAGCAGCTTAGGGCACCCGGGACAGGGAAGTAAAGATACGCAGTATTTT. The full variable domain, rest sourced from reference TRBV7-2 and TRBJ2-3, is GAGVSQSPSNKVTEKGKDVELRCDPISGHTALYWYRQSLGQGLEFLIYFQGNSAPDKSGLPSDRFSAERTGGSVSTLTIQRTQQEDSAVYLCASSLGHPGQGSKDTQYFGPGTRLTVL.

This clonotype has a count of ten or more. This rearrangement joins TRBV7-2 to TRBJ2-3, with D tentatively TRBD1 (6 bases). The CDR3 extends over 13 amino acids. The V gene lost 3 bases and the J gene lost 6 bases, with 10 bases spanning the gap. The germline gives CDR1 SGHTA, CDR2 FQGNSA. The CDR3 region is CASSFTGLDTQYF. CDR3 coding DNA: TGTGCCAGCAGCTTCACAGGGTTGGATACGCAGTATTTT.

A few counts support this clonotype. The chain has TRBV20-1 and TRBJ2-3; 10 bases line up with TRBD1. V was clipped by 5 bases and J by 4 bases; unmatched bases: 12. This CDR3 is 16 amino acids long. In germline, CDR1 is DFQATT, CDR2 SNEGSKA (reference sequence). The CDR3 DNA reads TGCAGTGCTTCGCCGGGACAGGGGCCCCCCCCAGATACGCAGTATTTT. Translating it yields CSASPGQGPPPDTQYF.

This clonotype was counted ten times or more. The chain links TRBV4-3 to TRBJ1-2; TRBD1 might be the D (5 bases). Germline V CDR1 and CDR2: LGHNA, YSLEER. The CDR3 has 14 amino acids. V was trimmed by 0 bases and J by 8 bases, leaving 13 bases between them. The CDR3 DNA reads as TGCGCCAGCAGCCAAGAACGGCGGGGGGAAGGCTACACCTTC. Translation gives CASSQERRGEGYTF.

In this sample, this clonotype turned up many times. This sequence joins TRBV3-1 and TRBJ1-2; D call uncertain. Germline V lookup: CDR1 LGHDT, CDR2 YNNKEL (reference sequence). This CDR3 contains 14 residues. V lost 0 bases to trimming and J lost 5 bases, with 10 bases between them. The DNA for the CDR3 is TGTGCCAGCAGCCAAGATTGGAGATCTTATGGCTACACCTTC. Protein product: CASSQDWRSYGYTF.

This clonotype was detected many times. The V call is TRBV12-3 or TRBV12-4, the J call TRBJ2-7; D not certain. Trimming took 2 bases from V and 2 from J, leaving 7 bases between them. The CDR3 runs 13 residues. CDR3 region: CASSLNQAYEQYF. The CDR3 DNA reads as TGTGCCAGCAGTTTAAACCAGGCCTACGAGCAGTACTTC.

This clonotype has a count of ten or more. The J gene is TRBJ2-3, the V gene TRBV7-2; D not resolved. Trimming removed 5 bases from V and 1 base from J, with 13 bases in between. This CDR3 contains 15 residues. CDR1 is SGHTA and CDR2 is FQGNSA in the germline V gene. In nucleotides, the CDR3 is TGTGCCAGCAGCCCCGGGCTCATCCGCACAGATACGCAGTATTTT. This gives the protein CASSPGLIRTDTQYF.

This clonotype was observed at least ten times. This chain links TRBV7-9 with TRBJ2-3; D call uncertain. The V gene lost 5 bases and the J gene lost 2 bases, with 8 bases spanning the gap. There are 13 residues in the CDR3. Germline V gene sequence: CDR1 SEHNR, CDR2 FQNEAQ (reference sequence). The DNA for the CDR3 is TGTGCCAGCAGCCCGCCCTACACAGATACGCAGTATTTT. As protein: CASSPPYTDTQYF.

The rearrangement uses TRBV18 and TRBJ1-1; no clear D. V lost 2 bases, J lost 7 bases, and 11 bases lay in between. Germline CDR1 and CDR2: KGHSH and LQKENI. The CDR3 totals 13 residues. The DNA for the CDR3 is TGTGCCAGCTCACCAAGAGACGGTGATGAAGCTTTCTTT. Amino acids: CASSPRDGDEAFF.

A single count supports this clonotype. One junction end disagrees with the germline gene, perhaps due to a read error. V gene TRBV6-5 combines with J gene TRBJ2-2, with TRBD2 matching over 10 bases. The CDR3 length is 16 residues. Per the germline V gene, CDR1 is MNHEY and CDR2 is SVGAGI. In DNA form, the CDR3 reads TGTGCCAGCAGTTACTCGAGCGGGAGGGCCACCGGGGAGCTGTATTTT. This codes for CASSYSSGRATGELYF.

This clonotype was observed many times. The chain recombines TRBV3-1 with TRBJ1-6, with D maybe TRBD1 (5 bases). The CDR3 has 13 amino acids. CDR1 and CDR2 (germline): LGHDT, YNNKEL (reference sequence). V lost 4 bases, J lost 9 bases, and 10 bases lay in between. The CDR3 DNA follows: TGTGCCAGCAGCCGGAGTGGGGGTTCACCCCTCCACTTT. Encoded protein: CASSRSGGSPLHF.

The CDR3 DNA reads TGTGCCAGCAGCCCGCCGACAGGCCATAATGAAAAACTGTTTTTT. Encoded protein: CASSPPTGHNEKLFF. The V and J genes are TRBV7-9 and TRBJ1-4; TRBD1 might be the D (6 bases). Trimming removed 5 bases at V and 4 bases at J, with 14 bases between. CDR3 length: 15 residues. Looked up from germline, CDR1 is SEHNR and CDR2 is FQNEAQ (reference sequence).

This clonotype was counted ten times or more. This sequence joins TRBV29-1 and TRBJ2-5; D uncertain. The CDR3 is 12 residues long. Germline V lookup: CDR1 SQVTM, CDR2 ANQGSEA. V dropped 7 bases and J dropped 0 bases, with 9 bases sitting between them. This CDR3 reads CSGTVNQETQYF. The CDR3 DNA reads as TGCAGCGGTACAGTTAACCAAGAGACCCAGTACTTC. The whole variable domain, filled in from reference TRBV29-1 and TRBJ2-5, reads SAVISQKPSRDICQRGTSLTIQCQVDSQVTMMFWYRQQPGQSLTLIATANQGSEATYESGFVIDKFPISRPNLTFSTLTVSNMSPEDSSIYLCSGTVNQETQYFGPGTRLLVL.

This clonotype occurred a few times. This rearrangement joins TRBV7-2 to TRBJ1-5; TRBD1 is a possible D gene (5 bases). The germline CDR1 and CDR2 sequences are SGHTA and FQGNSA. The germline V and J ends were trimmed by 5 bases and 5 bases, with 16 bases remaining between them. There are 15 residues in the CDR3. The CDR3 region has the DNA TGTGCCAGCAGCACTCCACGGGGCTTCTATCAGCCCCAGCATTTT. Protein sequence: CASSTPRGFYQPQHF.

This clonotype was detected many times. This chain connects TRBV28 to TRBJ2-7; 10 bases line up with TRBD2. CDR3 length equals 15 residues. The trim removed 3 bases at V and 5 bases at J, leaving 7 bases unmatched. Germline V CDR1 and CDR2: MDHEN, SYDVKM. CDR3 amino acids: CASSLAASGSHEQYF. Here the CDR3 DNA reads TGTGCCAGCAGTTTGGCGGCTAGCGGGAGCCACGAGCAGTACTTC.

This clonotype was recorded many times. The V gene is TRBV4-1, the J gene TRBJ2-1; D could derive from TRBD1 or TRBD2 (5 bases each). The CDR3 length is 15 residues. Germline V gives CDR1 MGHRA, CDR2 YSYEKL. Between the trimmed V and J ends, which lost 1 base and 7 bases, there was a span of 14 bases. CDR3 sequence: CASSQVSGLLNEQFF. In DNA, the CDR3 is TGCGCCAGCAGCCAAGTCTCGGGGCTATTAAATGAGCAGTTCTTC.